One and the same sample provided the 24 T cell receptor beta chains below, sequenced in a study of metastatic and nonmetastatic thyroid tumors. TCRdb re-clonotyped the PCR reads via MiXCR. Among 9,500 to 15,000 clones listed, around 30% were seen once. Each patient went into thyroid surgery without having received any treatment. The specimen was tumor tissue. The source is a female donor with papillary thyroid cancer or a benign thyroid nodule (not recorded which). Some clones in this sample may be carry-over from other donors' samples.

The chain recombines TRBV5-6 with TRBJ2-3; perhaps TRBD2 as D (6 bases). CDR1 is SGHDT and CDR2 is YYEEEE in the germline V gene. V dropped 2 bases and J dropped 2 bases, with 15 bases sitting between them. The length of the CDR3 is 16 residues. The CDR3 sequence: CASSFVTREFTDTQYF. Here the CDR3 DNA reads TGTGCCAGCAGCTTTGTGACTAGGGAATTCACAGATACGCAGTATTTT.

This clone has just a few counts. The CDR3 protein is CASSQGWSDTGELFF. The CDR3, as DNA: TGTGCCAGCAGCCAAGGGTGGTCCGACACCGGGGAGCTGTTTTTT. This chain joins TRBV6-4 and TRBJ2-2, with D unresolved. The V and J ends lost 6 bases and 3 bases respectively, with 14 bases between them. Germline V CDR1 and CDR2: MRHNA, SNTAGT. The length of the CDR3 is 15 residues.

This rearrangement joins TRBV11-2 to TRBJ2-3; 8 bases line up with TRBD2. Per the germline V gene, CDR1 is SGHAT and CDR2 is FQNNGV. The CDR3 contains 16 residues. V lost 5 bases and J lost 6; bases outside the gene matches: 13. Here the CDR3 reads CASSLSGTSTSDTQYF. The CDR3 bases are TGTGCCAGCAGCCTCTCTGGGACTAGTACTTCCGATACGCAGTATTTT.

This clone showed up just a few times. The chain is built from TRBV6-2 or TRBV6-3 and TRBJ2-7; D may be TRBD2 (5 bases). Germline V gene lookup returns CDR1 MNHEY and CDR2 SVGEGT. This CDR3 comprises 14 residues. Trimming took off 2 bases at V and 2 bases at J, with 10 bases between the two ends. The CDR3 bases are TGTGCCAGCAGTTACGGTGAGGGAGCCTACGAGCAGTACTTC. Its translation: CASSYGEGAYEQYF.

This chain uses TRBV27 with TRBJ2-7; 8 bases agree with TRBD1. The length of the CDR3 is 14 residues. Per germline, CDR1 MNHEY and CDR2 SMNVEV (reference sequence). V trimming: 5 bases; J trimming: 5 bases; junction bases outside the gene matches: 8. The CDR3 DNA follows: TGTGCCAGCAGTATACAGGGGGTTACCAACGAGCAGTACTTC. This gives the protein CASSIQGVTNEQYF.

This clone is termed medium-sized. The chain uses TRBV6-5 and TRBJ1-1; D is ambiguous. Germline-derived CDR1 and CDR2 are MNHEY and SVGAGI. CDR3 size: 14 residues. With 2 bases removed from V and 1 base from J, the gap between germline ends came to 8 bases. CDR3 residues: CASSYPTTNTEAFF. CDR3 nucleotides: TGTGCCAGCAGTTACCCGACAACGAACACTGAAGCTTTCTTT.

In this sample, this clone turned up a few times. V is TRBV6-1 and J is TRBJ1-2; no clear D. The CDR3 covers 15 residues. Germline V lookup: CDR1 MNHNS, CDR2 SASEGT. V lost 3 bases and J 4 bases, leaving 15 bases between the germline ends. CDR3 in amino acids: CASSDKTYAGYGYTF. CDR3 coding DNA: TGTGCCAGCAGTGACAAGACGTATGCGGGCTATGGCTACACCTTC.

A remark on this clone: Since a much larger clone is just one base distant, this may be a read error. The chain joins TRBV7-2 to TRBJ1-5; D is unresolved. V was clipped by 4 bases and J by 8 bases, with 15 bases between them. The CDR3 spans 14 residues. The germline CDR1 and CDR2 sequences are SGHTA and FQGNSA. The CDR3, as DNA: TGTGCCAGCAGCTGTACAGTGGGCGCTAAGCCCCAGCATTTT. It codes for CASSCTVGAKPQHF.

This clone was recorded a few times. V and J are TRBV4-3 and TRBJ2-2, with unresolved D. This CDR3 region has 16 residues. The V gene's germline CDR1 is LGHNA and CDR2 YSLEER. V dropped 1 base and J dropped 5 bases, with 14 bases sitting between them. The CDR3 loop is CASSQVPAVQTGELFF. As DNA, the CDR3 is TGCGCCAGCAGCCAAGTACCGGCCGTCCAGACCGGGGAGCTGTTTTTT.

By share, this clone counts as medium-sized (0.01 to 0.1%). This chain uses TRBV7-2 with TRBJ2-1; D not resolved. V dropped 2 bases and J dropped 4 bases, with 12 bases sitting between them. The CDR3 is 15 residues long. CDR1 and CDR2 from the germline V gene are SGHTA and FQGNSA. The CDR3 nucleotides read TGTGCCAGCAGCTTACCCGGAGATTTTTACAATGAGCAGTTCTTC. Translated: CASSLPGDFYNEQFF.

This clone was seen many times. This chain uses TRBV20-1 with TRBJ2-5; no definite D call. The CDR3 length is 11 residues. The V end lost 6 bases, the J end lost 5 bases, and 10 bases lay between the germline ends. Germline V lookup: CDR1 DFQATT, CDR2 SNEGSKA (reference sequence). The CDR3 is CSATTRETQYF. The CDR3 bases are TGCAGTGCAACGACCCGGGAGACCCAGTACTTC.

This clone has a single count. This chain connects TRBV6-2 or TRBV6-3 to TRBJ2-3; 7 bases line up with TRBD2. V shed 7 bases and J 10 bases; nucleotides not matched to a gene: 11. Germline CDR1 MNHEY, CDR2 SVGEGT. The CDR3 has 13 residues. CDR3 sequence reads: CASKGWGGVSQYF. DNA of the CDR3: TGTGCCAGCAAGGGGTGGGGGGGGGTGTCGCAGTATTTT.

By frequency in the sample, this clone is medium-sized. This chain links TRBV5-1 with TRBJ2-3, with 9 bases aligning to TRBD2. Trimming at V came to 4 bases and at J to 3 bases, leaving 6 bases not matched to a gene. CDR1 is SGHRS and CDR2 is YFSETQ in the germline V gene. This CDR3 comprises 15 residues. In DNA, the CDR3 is TGCGCCAGCAGCCCAATGACTAGCGGTACAGATACGCAGTATTTT. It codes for CASSPMTSGTDTQYF.

CDR3 sequence: CASTSDRAGANVLTF. The DNA for the CDR3 is TGTGCCAGCACGAGTGACAGGGCTGGGGCCAACGTCCTGACTTTC. The J gene is TRBJ2-6, the V gene TRBV18, with TRBD1 matching over 7 bases. CDR1 is KGHSH and CDR2 is LQKENI in the germline V gene. The length of the CDR3 is 15 residues. The V segment lost 8 bases and the J segment 2 bases; nucleotides outside the gene matches: 6.

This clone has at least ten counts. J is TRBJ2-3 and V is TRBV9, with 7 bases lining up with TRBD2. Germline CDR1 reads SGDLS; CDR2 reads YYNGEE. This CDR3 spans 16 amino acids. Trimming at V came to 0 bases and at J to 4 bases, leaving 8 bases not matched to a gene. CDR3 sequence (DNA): TGTGCCAGCAGCGTAGTCGCGGGAGTAGGGGCAGATACGCAGTATTTT. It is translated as CASSVVAGVGADTQYF.

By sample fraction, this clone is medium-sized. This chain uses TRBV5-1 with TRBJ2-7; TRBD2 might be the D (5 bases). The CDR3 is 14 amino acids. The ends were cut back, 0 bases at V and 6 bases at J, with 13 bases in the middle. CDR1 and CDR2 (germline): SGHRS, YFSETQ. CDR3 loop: CASSLGVEGGEQYF. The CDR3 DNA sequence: TGCGCCAGCAGCTTGGGTGTGGAAGGAGGCGAGCAGTACTTC.

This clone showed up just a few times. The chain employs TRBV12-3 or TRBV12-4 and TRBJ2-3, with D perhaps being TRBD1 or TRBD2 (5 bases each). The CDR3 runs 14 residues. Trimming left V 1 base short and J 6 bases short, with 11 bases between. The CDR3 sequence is CASSLGGTRDTQYF. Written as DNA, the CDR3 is TGTGCCAGCAGTTTAGGGGGGACGAGGGATACGCAGTATTTT.

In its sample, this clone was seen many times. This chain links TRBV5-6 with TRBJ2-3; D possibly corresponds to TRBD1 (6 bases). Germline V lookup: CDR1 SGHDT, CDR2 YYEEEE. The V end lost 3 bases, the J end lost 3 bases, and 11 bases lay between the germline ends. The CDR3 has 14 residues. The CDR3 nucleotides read TGTGCCAGCAGCTCAAGGCAGGGGACAGATACGCAGTATTTT. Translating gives CASSSRQGTDTQYF.

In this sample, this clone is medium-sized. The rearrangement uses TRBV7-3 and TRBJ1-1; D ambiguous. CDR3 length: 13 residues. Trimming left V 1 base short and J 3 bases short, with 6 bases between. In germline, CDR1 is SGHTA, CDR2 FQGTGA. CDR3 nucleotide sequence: TGTGCCAGCAGCTTAAACGGGTACACTGAAGCTTTCTTT. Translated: CASSLNGYTEAFF.

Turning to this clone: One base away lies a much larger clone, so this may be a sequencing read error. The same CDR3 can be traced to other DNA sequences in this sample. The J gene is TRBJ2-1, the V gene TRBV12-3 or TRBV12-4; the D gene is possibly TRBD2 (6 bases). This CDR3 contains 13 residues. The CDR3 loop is CASSFGTLNEQFF. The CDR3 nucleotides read TGTGCCAGCAGCTTCGGGACTCTTAATGAACAGTTCTTC.

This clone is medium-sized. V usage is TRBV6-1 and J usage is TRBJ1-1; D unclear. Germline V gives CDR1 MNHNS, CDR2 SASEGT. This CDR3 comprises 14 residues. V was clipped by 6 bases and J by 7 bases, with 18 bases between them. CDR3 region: CASSEPQRLSEAFF. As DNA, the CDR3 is TGTGCCAGCAGCGAACCCCAGAGGTTAAGTGAAGCTTTCTTT.

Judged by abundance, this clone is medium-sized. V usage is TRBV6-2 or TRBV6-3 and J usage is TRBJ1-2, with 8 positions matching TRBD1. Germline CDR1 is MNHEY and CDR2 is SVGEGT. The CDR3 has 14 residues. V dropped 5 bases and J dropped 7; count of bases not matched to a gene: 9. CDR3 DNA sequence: TGTGCCAGCAGTCGACAGGGGCCTCCAGGTGGCTACACCTTC. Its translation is CASSRQGPPGGYTF.

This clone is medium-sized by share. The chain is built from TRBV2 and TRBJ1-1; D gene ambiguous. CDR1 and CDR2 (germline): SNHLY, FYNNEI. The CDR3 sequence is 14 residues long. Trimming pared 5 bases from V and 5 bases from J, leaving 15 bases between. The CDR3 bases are TGTGCCAGCAGTCAACAAGGGAAATTAACTGAAGCTTTCTTT. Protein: CASSQQGKLTEAFF.

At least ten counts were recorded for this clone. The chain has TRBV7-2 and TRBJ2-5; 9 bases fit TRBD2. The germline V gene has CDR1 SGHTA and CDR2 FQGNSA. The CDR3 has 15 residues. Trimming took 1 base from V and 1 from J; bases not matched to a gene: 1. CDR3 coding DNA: TGTGCCAGCAGCTTAGGCGGGGGGGGCCAAGAGACCCAGTACTTC. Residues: CASSLGGGGQETQYF.